This T cell receptor beta chain was observed in a study of blood T cell repertoires in COVID-19. Study-wide background: T cells, B-cell-depleted T cells, or PBMCs provided the cDNA or gDNA that served as material.

Here immunoSEQ multiplex PCR was the method, and the copy in TCRdb shows in-frame clones only, minus some. This sample carries 120,000 to 150,000 clones, around 82% of them seen once, and the ten largest clones take less than 5.5%. This CDR3 contains 15 residues. Germline V gene lookup returns CDR1 MNHNY and CDR2 SVGAGI (reference sequence). V was cut by 2 bases and J by 11 bases, with 19 bases left in between. The V call is TRBV6-6, the J call TRBJ1-5, with D uncertain. The receptor was derived from a man aged 55 to 70 with acute or convalescent COVID-19. Source material: peripheral blood. The CDR3 loop reads CASSYPPGMEGSQHF. CDR3 nucleotide sequence: TGTGCCAGCAGTTACCCACCGGGGATGGAAGGGTCCCAGCATTTT.